Sequencing of this T cell receptor (beta chain) was carried out in a study of T cell repertoires in cytomegalovirus infection. Whole-study context: Both a matching HLA type and CMV infection were indicated by public TCR beta signatures.

TCRdb independently ran MiXCR on the reads; one entry per CDR3 protein. The repertoire holds more than 400,000 distinct CDR3 sequences, 26% seen once, with approximately 13% in the top ten. CDR3 size: 17 residues. Trimming took 5 bases from V and 0 from J, leaving 17 bases between them. Germline V gene data show CDR1 as SEHNR and CDR2 as FQNEAQ (reference sequence). This clonotype appeared many times. The material sequenced was PBMCs. The genes are TRBV7-9 and TRBJ2-1; D is possibly TRBD2 (5 bases). The receptor's source is a human donor in good health (CMV status not recorded). Some clones in this sample may be carry-over from other donors' samples. The CDR3 sequence is CASSPARAASSYNEQFF. In DNA, the CDR3 is TGTGCCAGCAGCCCCGCGCGAGCGGCAAGCTCCTACAATGAGCAGTTCTTC.